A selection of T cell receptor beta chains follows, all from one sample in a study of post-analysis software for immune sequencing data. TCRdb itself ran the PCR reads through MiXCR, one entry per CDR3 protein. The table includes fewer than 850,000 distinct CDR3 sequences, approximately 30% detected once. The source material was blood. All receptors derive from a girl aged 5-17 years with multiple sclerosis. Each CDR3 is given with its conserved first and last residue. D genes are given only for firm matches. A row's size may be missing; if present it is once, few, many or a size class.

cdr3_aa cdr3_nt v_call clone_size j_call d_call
CSARYAGGSYEQYF TGCAGTGCTAGGTACGCGGGAGGCTCCTACGAGCAGTACTTC TRBV20-1 few TRBJ2-7 TRBD2
CASSLGSRSYNEQFF TGTGCCAGCAGCTTAGGCAGCCGCTCCTACAATGAGCAGTTCTTC TRBV7-8 few TRBJ2-1 NA
CASSLLSGNYNEQFF TGTGCCAGCAGTTTGTTGAGCGGGAATTACAATGAGCAGTTCTTC TRBV28 few TRBJ2-1 TRBD2
CASSWATYEQYF TGTGCCAGCAGCTGGGCGACCTACGAGCAGTACTTC TRBV5-6 few TRBJ2-7 NA
CASSGTSDKRTQYF TGTGCCAGCAGCGGGACTAGCGACAAGAGGACCCAGTACTTC TRBV28 NA TRBJ2-5 TRBD2
CASSVDIAGEQYF TGTGCCAGCAGCGTAGATATAGCGGGGGAGCAGTACTTC TRBV9 many TRBJ2-5 TRBD2
CATSSPQDGYEQYF TGTGCCACCAGCAGCCCCCAGGACGGCTACGAGCAGTACTTC TRBV15 NA TRBJ2-7 NA
CSVRDLRTPLYNEQFF TGCAGTGTTAGAGATCTGCGAACACCCCTCTACAATGAGCAGTTCTTC TRBV20-1 NA TRBJ2-1 NA
CASRTDRGTGEKLFF TGTGCCAGCAGGACTGACAGGGGGACGGGCGAAAAACTGTTTTTT TRBV2 NA TRBJ1-4 TRBD1
CASSYVAGLTGELFF TGTGCCAGCAGTTACGTAGCGGGGCTCACCGGGGAGCTGTTTTTT TRBV6-2/TRBV6-3 NA TRBJ2-2 TRBD2
CASSQELGRVYEQYF TGTGCCAGCAGCCAAGAGCTTGGCAGAGTCTACGAGCAGTACTTC TRBV3-1 NA TRBJ2-7 NA
CASSGVGVRITGELFF TGCGCCAGCAGCGGCGTGGGTGTGCGGATCACCGGGGAGCTGTTTTTT TRBV4-1 NA TRBJ2-2 NA
CSVGQSLAAEQYF TGCAGCGTTGGCCAGTCGCTAGCTGCCGAGCAGTACTTC TRBV29-1 many TRBJ2-7 NA
CSVDVRNYGYTF TGCAGCGTTGATGTGCGGAACTATGGCTACACCTTC TRBV29-1 many TRBJ1-2 NA
CASRYPGGPREAFF TGTGCCAGCAGGTACCCAGGGGGCCCTCGCGAAGCTTTCTTT TRBV2 few TRBJ1-1 TRBD1
CSARSLPLHF TGCAGTGCGCGCAGCTTACCCCTCCACTTT TRBV20-1 few TRBJ1-6 NA
CASSQGTANNNEQFF TGCGCCAGCAGCCAAGGTACCGCGAACAACAATGAGCAGTTCTTC TRBV4-3 NA TRBJ2-1 NA
CASSRDSVHRDTQYF TGTGCCAGCAGCCGGGACAGCGTACACAGGGATACGCAGTATTTT TRBV7-6 NA TRBJ2-3 TRBD1
CACSPGTSTDTQYF TGTGCCTGCAGCCCAGGGACTAGCACAGATACGCAGTATTTT TRBV12-3/TRBV12-4 once TRBJ2-3 NA
CASSPSWGRASQPQHF TGTGCCAGCAGTCCTTCTTGGGGGAGGGCCTCTCAGCCCCAGCATTTT TRBV27 NA TRBJ1-5 NA
CASSLDGTRTAGYTF TGCGCCAGCAGCTTGGATGGCACACGCACAGCGGGCTACACCTTC TRBV5-1 many TRBJ1-2 NA
CASSLEGSTGELFF TGCGCCAGCAGCTTGGAAGGCAGCACCGGGGAGCTGTTTTTT TRBV5-1 NA TRBJ2-2 NA
CSAHKGTSGTGRGQFF TGCAGCGCGCATAAAGGGACTAGCGGGACGGGGCGTGGGCAGTTCTTC TRBV29-1 NA TRBJ2-1 TRBD2
CSVRDRGHTEAFF TGCAGCGTCCGGGACAGGGGCCACACTGAAGCTTTCTTT TRBV29-1 NA TRBJ1-1 TRBD1
CSARGPGGGWEETQYF TGCAGTGCTAGAGGGCCAGGGGGCGGTTGGGAAGAGACCCAGTACTTC TRBV20-1 few TRBJ2-5 TRBD1
CASRTSGGVYKQFF TGCGCCAGCCGAACTAGCGGGGGGGTCTATAAGCAGTTCTTC TRBV5-1 few TRBJ2-1 TRBD2
CASSRRGWGDEQFF TGTGCCAGCAGCCGCCGGGGTTGGGGCGATGAGCAGTTCTTC TRBV3-1 NA TRBJ2-1 NA
CASSDPPGLAGTSYEQYF TGTGCCAGCAGCGATCCCCCGGGACTAGCGGGGACCTCCTACGAGCAGTACTTC TRBV13 NA TRBJ2-7 TRBD2
CASSLGGRDEQYF TGTGCCAGCAGCTTAGGGGGTAGGGACGAGCAGTACTTC TRBV5-6 once TRBJ2-7 NA
CASSLVSFGGGQPQHF TGTGCCAGCAGCTTAGTGTCCTTCGGGGGCGGGCAGCCCCAGCATTTT TRBV7-2 few TRBJ1-5 NA
CASSTERGVREGFKEQFF TGTGCCAGCAGCACCGAGAGGGGGGTGCGGGAGGGGTTTAAAGAGCAGTTCTTC TRBV6-1 few TRBJ2-1 TRBD2
CASSLAVSGYEQYF TGTGCCAGCAGCTTAGCTGTTAGCGGCTACGAGCAGTACTTC TRBV7-2 few TRBJ2-7 NA
CASSSLVAGTDTQYF TGCGCCAGCAGCTCCTTAGTGGCGGGCACAGATACGCAGTATTTT TRBV5-1 few TRBJ2-3 NA
CASRPPGGTAYEQYF TGTGCCAGCAGGCCCCCCGGGGGGACGGCCTACGAGCAGTACTTC TRBV6-5 few TRBJ2-7 TRBD2
CASSLSRGGTSRTDTQYF TGCGCCAGCAGCTTGAGTCGGGGGGGGACCTCTCGCACAGATACGCAGTATTTT TRBV5-1 few TRBJ2-3 TRBD2
CASSRGRHEQYF TGTGCCAGCAGCCGGGGACGTCACGAGCAGTACTTC TRBV7-2 NA TRBJ2-7 NA
CASGTVRVRQETQYF TGTGCCAGCGGTACCGTTCGGGTCCGACAAGAGACCCAGTACTTC TRBV27 NA TRBJ2-5 NA
CSATKTIRDRPYEQYF TGCAGTGCGACTAAAACTATCCGGGACAGACCTTACGAGCAGTACTTC TRBV20-1 NA TRBJ2-7 TRBD1
CSARRVPGTYNEQFF TGCAGTGCTAGACGGGTGCCCGGTACCTACAATGAGCAGTTCTTC TRBV20-1 NA TRBJ2-1 NA
CASSTNQGAFF TGTGCCAGCAGCACGAACCAGGGAGCTTTCTTT TRBV9 NA TRBJ1-1 NA
CASSPFETSGINNEQFF TGTGCCAGCTCACCATTCGAAACTAGCGGGATTAACAATGAGCAGTTCTTC TRBV18 few TRBJ2-1 TRBD2
CSARAAQPQETQYF TGCAGTGCTAGAGCAGCCCAACCCCAAGAGACCCAGTACTTC TRBV20-1 few TRBJ2-5 NA
CASSWTRRDTQYF TGTGCCAGCAGCTGGACTAGACGAGATACGCAGTATTTT TRBV7-2 NA TRBJ2-3 TRBD2
CASSLSGVISDTQYF TGTGCCAGCAGCTTATCAGGGGTGATTTCGGATACGCAGTATTTT TRBV5-4 few TRBJ2-3 NA
CASSLFDVPTDTQYF TGTGCCAGCAGCTTATTCGACGTCCCCACAGATACGCAGTATTTT TRBV7-2 NA TRBJ2-3 NA
CASSPDTVGEQYF TGTGCCAGCAGCCCGGACACGGTGGGGGAGCAGTACTTC TRBV5-5 few TRBJ2-5 NA
CASSRVNEKRFF TGTGCCAGCAGCAGGGTCAATGAAAAACGGTTTTTT TRBV9 NA TRBJ1-4 NA
CASSYSRGPQYF TGTGCCAGCAGCTACTCCCGAGGGCCCCAGTACTTC TRBV3-1 few TRBJ2-5 NA
CASLTPSGSRTGQFF TGTGCCAGCTTGACCCCTAGCGGGTCTAGGACTGGGCAGTTCTTC TRBV7-2 NA TRBJ2-1 TRBD2
CASSQGPRFYEQYF TGTGCCAGCAGCCAAGGCCCGCGATTCTACGAGCAGTACTTC TRBV3-1 few TRBJ2-7 NA
CSAPPWDNYGYTF TGCAGTGCTCCTCCATGGGATAACTATGGCTACACCTTC TRBV20-1 few TRBJ1-2 NA
CAIGPSGQEKGPQHF TGTGCCATCGGTCCGTCGGGACAGGAAAAAGGGCCCCAGCATTTT TRBV10-3 few TRBJ1-5 TRBD1
CASSKRTVLPGYNEQFF TGTGCCAGCAGCAAACGGACAGTCTTGCCCGGCTACAATGAGCAGTTCTTC TRBV9 NA TRBJ2-1 NA
CASSLTELSYGQYF TGTGCCAGCAGTTTAACAGAACTCTCCTACGGGCAGTACTTC TRBV28 NA TRBJ2-7 NA
CASSGGVTNYGYTF TGTGCCAGCAGTGGGGGGGTGACTAACTATGGCTACACCTTC TRBV2 once TRBJ1-2 NA
CASSQGIRTGNEKLFF TGTGCCAGCAGCCAGGGGATACGGACAGGGAATGAAAAACTGTTTTTT TRBV3-1 NA TRBJ1-4 TRBD1
CSVAGGGAGGSTDTQYF TGCAGCGTTGCTGGCGGGGGGGCTGGGGGGAGCACAGATACGCAGTATTTT TRBV29-1 NA TRBJ2-3 TRBD2
CASSFWQDNQPQHF TGTGCCAGCAGTTTCTGGCAGGACAATCAGCCCCAGCATTTT TRBV12-3/TRBV12-4 few TRBJ1-5 NA
CASSLGGLPYNEQFF TGTGCCAGCAGCTTAGGGGGGTTGCCCTACAATGAGCAGTTCTTC TRBV11-2 few TRBJ2-1 NA
CSAMSYNEQFF TGCAGTGCTATGAGCTACAATGAGCAGTTCTTC TRBV20-1 NA TRBJ2-1 NA